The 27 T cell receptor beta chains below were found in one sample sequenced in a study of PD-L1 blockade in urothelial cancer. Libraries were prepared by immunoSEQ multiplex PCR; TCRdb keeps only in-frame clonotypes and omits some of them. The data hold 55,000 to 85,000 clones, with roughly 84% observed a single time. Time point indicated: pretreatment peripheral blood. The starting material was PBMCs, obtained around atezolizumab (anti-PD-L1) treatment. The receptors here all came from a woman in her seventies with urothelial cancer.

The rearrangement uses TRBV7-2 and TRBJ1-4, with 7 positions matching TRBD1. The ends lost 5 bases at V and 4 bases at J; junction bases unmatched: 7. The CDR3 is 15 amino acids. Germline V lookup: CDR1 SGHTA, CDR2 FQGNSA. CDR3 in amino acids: CASSTRTGFNEKLFF. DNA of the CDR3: TGTGCCAGCAGCACGCGGACAGGTTTTAATGAAAAACTGTTTTTT. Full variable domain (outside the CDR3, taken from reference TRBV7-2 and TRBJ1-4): GAGVSQSPSNKVTEKGKDVELRCDPISGHTALYWYRQSLGQGLEFLIYFQGNSAPDKSGLPSDRFSAERTGGSVSTLTIQRTQQEDSAVYLCASSTRTGFNEKLFFGSGTQLSVL.

The CDR3 DNA sequence: TGCGCCAGCCGTTTTTCAGGGTCCGGGGAGCTGTTTTTT. Protein product: CASRFSGSGELFF. J is TRBJ2-2 and V is TRBV10-1; D is possibly TRBD1 (5 bases). CDR3 length: 13 residues. Germline assignment: CDR1 WNHNN and CDR2 SYGVQD (reference sequence). Trimming cost V 8 bases and J 6 bases, with 13 bases left between them.

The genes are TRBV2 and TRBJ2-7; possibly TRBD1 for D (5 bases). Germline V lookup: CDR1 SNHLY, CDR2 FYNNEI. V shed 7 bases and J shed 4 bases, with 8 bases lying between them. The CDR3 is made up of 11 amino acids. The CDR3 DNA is TGTGCCAGCACCAGGGCTTACGAGCAGTACTTC. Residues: CASTRAYEQYF.

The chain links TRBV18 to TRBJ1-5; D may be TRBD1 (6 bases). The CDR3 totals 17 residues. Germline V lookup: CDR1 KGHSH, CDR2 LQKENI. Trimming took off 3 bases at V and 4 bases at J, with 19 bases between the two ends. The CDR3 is CASSPTGTPSSNQPQHF. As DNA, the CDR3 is TGTGCCAGCTCACCCACCGGGACACCTTCCTCTAATCAGCCCCAGCATTTT.

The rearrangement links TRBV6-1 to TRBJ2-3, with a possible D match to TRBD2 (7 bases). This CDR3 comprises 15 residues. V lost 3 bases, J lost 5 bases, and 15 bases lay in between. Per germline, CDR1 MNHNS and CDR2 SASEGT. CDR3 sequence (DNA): TGTGCCAGCAGTGAGGGGGGGCAGGGGCAAGATACGCAGTATTTT. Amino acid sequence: CASSEGGQGQDTQYF.

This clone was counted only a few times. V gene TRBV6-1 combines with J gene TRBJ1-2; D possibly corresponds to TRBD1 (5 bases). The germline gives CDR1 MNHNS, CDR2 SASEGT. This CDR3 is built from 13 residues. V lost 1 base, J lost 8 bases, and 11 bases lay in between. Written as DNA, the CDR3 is TGTGCCAGCAGTGAAGTTTCAGGGTTAGGCTACACCTTC. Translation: CASSEVSGLGYTF.

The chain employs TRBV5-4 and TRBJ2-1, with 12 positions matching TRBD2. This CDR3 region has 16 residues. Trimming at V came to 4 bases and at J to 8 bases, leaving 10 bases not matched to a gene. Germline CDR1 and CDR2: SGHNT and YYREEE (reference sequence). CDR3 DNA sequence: TGTGCCAGCAGCCGACTCCTAGCGGGAGGGTCGGATGAGCAGTTCTTC. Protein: CASSRLLAGGSDEQFF.

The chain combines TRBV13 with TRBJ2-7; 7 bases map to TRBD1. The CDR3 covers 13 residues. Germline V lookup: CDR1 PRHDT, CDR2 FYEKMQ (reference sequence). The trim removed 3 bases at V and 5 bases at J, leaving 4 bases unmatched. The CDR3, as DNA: TGTGCCAGCAGCTTGGGACAGCGCCACGAGCAGTACTTC. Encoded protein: CASSLGQRHEQYF. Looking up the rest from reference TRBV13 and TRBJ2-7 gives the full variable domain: AAGVIQSPRHLIKEKRETATLKCYPIPRHDTVYWYQQGPGQDPQFLISFYEKMQSDKGSIPDRFSAQQFSDYHSELNMSSLELGDSALYFCASSLGQRHEQYFGPGTRLTVT.

The chain's CDR3 is CASSTRQGVGYEQYF. CDR3 nucleotides: TGTGCCAGCAGCACCCGACAGGGGGTTGGGTACGAGCAGTACTTC. This chain links TRBV7-2 with TRBJ2-7, with TRBD1 matching over 9 bases. The germline gives CDR1 SGHTA, CDR2 FQGNSA. The CDR3 totals 15 residues. Germline trimming cut 5 bases from V and 4 bases from J; bases unmatched to any gene: 9.

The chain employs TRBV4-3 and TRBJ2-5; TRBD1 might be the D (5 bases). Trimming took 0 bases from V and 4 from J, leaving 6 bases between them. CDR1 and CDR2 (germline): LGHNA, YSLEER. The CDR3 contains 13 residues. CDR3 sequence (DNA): TGCGCCAGCAGCCAAGATAGGGGAGAGACCCAGTACTTC. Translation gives CASSQDRGETQYF.

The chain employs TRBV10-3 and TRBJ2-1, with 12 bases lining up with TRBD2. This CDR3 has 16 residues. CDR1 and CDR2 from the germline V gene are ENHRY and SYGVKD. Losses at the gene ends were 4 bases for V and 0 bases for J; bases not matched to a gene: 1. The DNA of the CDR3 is TGTGCCATCAGTGGGGGACTAGCGGGCTCCTACAATGAGCAGTTCTTC. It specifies CAISGGLAGSYNEQFF.

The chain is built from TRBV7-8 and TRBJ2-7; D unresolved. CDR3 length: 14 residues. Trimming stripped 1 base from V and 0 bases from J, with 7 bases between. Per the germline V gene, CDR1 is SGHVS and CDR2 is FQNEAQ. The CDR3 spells CASSLGTGSYEQYF. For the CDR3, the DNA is TGTGCCAGCAGCTTAGGCACGGGCTCCTACGAGCAGTACTTC.

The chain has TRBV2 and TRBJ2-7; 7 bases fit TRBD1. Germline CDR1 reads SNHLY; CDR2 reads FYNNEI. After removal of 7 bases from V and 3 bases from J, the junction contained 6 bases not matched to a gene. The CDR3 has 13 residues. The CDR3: CASKGTEIYEQYF. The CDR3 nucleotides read TGTGCCAGCAAAGGGACAGAAATCTACGAGCAGTACTTC.

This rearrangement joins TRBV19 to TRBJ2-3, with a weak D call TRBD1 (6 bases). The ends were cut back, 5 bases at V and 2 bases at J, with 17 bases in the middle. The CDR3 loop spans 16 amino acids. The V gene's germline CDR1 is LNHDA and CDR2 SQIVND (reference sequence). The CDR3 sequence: CASSLAGDILTDTQYF. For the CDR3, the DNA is TGTGCCAGTAGTTTGGCAGGGGATATACTCACAGATACGCAGTATTTT.

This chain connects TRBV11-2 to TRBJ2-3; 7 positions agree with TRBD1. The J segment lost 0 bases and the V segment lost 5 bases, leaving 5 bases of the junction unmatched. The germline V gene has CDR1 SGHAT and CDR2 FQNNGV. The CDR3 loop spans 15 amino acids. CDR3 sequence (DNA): TGTGCCAGCAGCGTAACAGGGGTGAGCACAGATACGCAGTATTTT. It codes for CASSVTGVSTDTQYF.

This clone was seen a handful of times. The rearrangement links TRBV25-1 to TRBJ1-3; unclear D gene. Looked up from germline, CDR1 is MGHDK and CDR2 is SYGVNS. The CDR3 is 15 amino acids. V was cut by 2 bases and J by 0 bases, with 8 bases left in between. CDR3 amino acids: CASSEGQHSGNTIYF. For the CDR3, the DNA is TGTGCCAGCAGTGAAGGGCAGCACTCTGGAAACACCATATATTTT.

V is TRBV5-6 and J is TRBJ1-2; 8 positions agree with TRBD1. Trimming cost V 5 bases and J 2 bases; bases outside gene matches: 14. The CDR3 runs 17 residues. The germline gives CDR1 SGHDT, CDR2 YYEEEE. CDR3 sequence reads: CASRKTLARGPNYGYTF. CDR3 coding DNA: TGTGCCAGCAGGAAGACATTGGCCAGGGGGCCGAACTATGGCTACACCTTC.

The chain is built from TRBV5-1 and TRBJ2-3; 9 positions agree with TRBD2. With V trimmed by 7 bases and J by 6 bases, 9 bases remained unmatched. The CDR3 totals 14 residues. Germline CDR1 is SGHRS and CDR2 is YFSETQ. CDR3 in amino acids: CASGLAGESDTQYF. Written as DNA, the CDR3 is TGCGCCAGCGGATTAGCGGGAGAATCGGATACGCAGTATTTT. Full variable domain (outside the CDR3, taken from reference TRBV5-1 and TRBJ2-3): KAGVTQTPRYLIKTRGQQVTLSCSPISGHRSVSWYQQTPGQGLQFLFEYFSETQRNKGNFPGRFSGRQFSNSRSEMNVSTLELGDSALYLCASGLAGESDTQYFGPGTRLTVL.

The CDR3 DNA follows: TGTGCCAGCAGCTTAATCGCGGGGGGTACCTACAATGAGCAGTTCTTC. Translating it yields CASSLIAGGTYNEQFF. V usage is TRBV13 and J usage is TRBJ2-1; the match to TRBD2 covers 8 bases. Trimming cost V 2 bases and J 2 bases; bases outside gene matches: 5. Germline loops: CDR1 PRHDT, CDR2 FYEKMQ (reference sequence). This CDR3 contains 16 residues.

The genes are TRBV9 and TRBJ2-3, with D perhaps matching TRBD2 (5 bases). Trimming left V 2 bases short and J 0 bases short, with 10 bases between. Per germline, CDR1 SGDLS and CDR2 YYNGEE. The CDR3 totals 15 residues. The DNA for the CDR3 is TGTGCCAGCAGCGTTAGCGTAGCTAGCACAGATACGCAGTATTTT. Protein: CASSVSVASTDTQYF.

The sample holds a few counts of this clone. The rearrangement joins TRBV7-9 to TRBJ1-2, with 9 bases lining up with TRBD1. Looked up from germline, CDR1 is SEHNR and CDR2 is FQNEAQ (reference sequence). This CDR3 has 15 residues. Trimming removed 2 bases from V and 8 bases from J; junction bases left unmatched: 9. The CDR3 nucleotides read TGTGCCAGCAGCTTAAGTTCGGGACAGGGAAGCGGCTACACCTTC. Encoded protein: CASSLSSGQGSGYTF.

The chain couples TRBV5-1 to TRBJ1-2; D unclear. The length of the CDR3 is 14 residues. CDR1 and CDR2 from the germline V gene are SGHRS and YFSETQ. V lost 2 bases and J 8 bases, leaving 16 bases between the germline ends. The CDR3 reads CASSLGTESFGYTF. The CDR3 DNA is TGCGCCAGCAGCTTAGGAACAGAATCTTTCGGCTACACCTTC.

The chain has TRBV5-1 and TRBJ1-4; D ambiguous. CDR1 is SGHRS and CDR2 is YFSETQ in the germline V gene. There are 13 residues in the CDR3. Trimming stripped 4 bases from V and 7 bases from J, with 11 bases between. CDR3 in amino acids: CASSPGGFEKLFF. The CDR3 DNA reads TGCGCCAGCAGCCCCGGAGGATTTGAAAAACTGTTTTTT.

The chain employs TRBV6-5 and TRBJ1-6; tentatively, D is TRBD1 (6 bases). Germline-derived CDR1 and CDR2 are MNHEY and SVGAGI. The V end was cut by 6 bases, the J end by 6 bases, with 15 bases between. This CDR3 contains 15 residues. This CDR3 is CASSIQGETNSPLHF. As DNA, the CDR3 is TGTGCCAGCAGCATACAGGGTGAAACTAATTCACCCCTCCACTTT.

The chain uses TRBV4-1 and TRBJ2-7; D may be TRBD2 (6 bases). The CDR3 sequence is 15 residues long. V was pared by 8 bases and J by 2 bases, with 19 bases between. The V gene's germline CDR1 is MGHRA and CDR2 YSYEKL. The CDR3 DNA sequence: TGCGCCAGCGGCCCTTCGGACTACCCGGCCTACGAGCAGTACTTC. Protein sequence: CASGPSDYPAYEQYF.

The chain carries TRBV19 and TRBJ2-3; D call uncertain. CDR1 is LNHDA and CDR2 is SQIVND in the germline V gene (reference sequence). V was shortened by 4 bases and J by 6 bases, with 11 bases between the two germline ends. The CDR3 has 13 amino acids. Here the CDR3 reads CASSNQVVDTQYF. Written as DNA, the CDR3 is TGTGCCAGTAGTAATCAAGTAGTCGATACGCAGTATTTT.

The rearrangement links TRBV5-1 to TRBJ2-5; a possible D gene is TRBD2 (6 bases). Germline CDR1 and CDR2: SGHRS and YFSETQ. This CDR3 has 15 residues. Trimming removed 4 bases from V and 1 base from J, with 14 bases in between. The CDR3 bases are TGCGCCAGCAGCGGGGTTGGAGGGACCCAAGAGACCCAGTACTTC. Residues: CASSGVGGTQETQYF.